Detailed here is one TCR beta chain. The CDR3 is made up of 15 amino acids. V dropped 5 bases and J dropped 5 bases, with 15 bases sitting between them. Per the germline V gene, CDR1 is SGHAT and CDR2 is FQNNGV. This specimen comes from a study of blood T cell repertoires in COVID-19. For the study at large: T cells, B-cell-depleted T cells, or PBMCs provided the cDNA or gDNA that served as material.

In the authors' methods: Using reference gene primer amplification, nucleated cell counts were estimated. The table came from immunoSEQ multiplex PCR; TCRdb's copy has only in-frame clones and leaves some out. V and J calls and clone size are those listed in that table; D and trimming were worked out from the DNA. This table has 40,000 or so clones, around 84% appearing once. The material sequenced was peripheral blood. This rearrangement joins TRBV11-2 to TRBJ2-2; tentatively, D is TRBD2 (6 bases). This sequence was found in a woman aged 70-85 years in a cohort sampled during active COVID-19. The chain's CDR3 is CASSPRGLTTGELFF. The CDR3 DNA reads TGTGCCAGCAGCCCACGGGGACTTACAACCGGGGAGCTGTTTTTT.